This note documents a single TCR beta chain sequence. What this receptor recognizes is not known. It has no much larger one-base neighbor in the sample; base qualities were not kept. Library preparation was by the immunoSEQ multiplex PCR assay. DNA from the cultured and isolated CD4+ T cells underwent TCR beta CDR3 sequencing. In the paper's pipeline: The analysis removed non-productive TCR sequences, trimmed reads to the CDR3 region, and retained only CDR3s that were 7 or more amino acids long. The MANAFEST web app was used to pick out antigen-specific clonotypes by comparing their expansion in peptide wells with that in reference cultures. For clones to be considered positive, expansion at FDR<0.05 versus reference and all other wells, an odds ratio above 5, and a frequency above 0.1% in two replicate wells were required. Cross-reactive clonotypes were defined as significantly expanded in SARS-CoV-2 spike wells and in at least one common cold coronavirus spike condition. CDR3 similarity was assessed by Levenshtein distance with the stringdist R package, and unrooted trees were built with ape in R 3.6.1. TCRdb provides this immuneACCESS table in a form limited to in-frame rearrangements. Some clones are lacking; in checked studies, under half of them reflect an unresolved V gene, and why the rest are absent is not known. The V and J calls and the clone size are those of that table, but D and trimming were determined from the DNA. The sample contains about 25,000 clones, 73% of them found a single time. About 11% of the sample comes from the top ten.

After roughly 11 days of culture, CD4+ T cells were isolated with the EasySep CD4+ T cell isolation kit. Healthy vaccine recipients had no prior SARS-CoV-2 infection, confirmed by negative nucleocapsid antibodies before and after vaccination. Half of the culture medium was replaced with fresh IL-2-containing medium on days 3 and 7. Each peptide stimulation condition was cultured in triplicate wells unless otherwise noted. Using Ficoll-Paque Plus gradient centrifugation, PBMC were separated from whole blood and then either used fresh or cryopreserved at -140C. The QIAamp micro DNA kit was used to extract genomic DNA from the cultured CD4+ T cells. The data were obtained in a study of vaccination effects on CD4 cells after COVID-19 (dated by TCRdb to the early 2020s). Background on the whole study: In the ViraFEST assay, PBMC were stimulated with viral peptide pools, and TCR sequencing was then used to find antigen-specific CD4+ T cell clonotypes based on their expansion. Under 2.5 million PBMC per well were cultured with about 9 ug/ml peptides in IMDM containing 5% human AB serum, about 9.7 IU/ml IL-2 and gentamicin. Each participant received two doses of an mRNA SARS-CoV-2 vaccine, either BNT162b2 or mRNA-1273. A total of 10 COVID-19 convalescent patients and a handful of SARS-CoV-2-naive healthy vaccine recipients were included in the full study. The Oncomine TCR Beta short-read assay on an Illumina iSeq 100 was used to sequence cultures from other donors in the study. The study compared SARS-CoV-2 spike-specific CD4+ TCR repertoires before and after mRNA vaccination in COVID-19 convalescent patients and infection-naive vaccine recipients. General conclusions and limits of the study: At late post-vaccination timepoints, both infection-induced and vaccine-induced clones showed marked clonal contraction, consistent with waning T cell responses. The study was limited by a small number of convalescent patients and lacked early post-infection timepoints. In healthy vaccine recipients, vaccine-induced clones were almost all SARS-CoV-2 mono-reactive, with only 1 of 255 cross-reactive with common cold coronaviruses.

Specimen: CD4+ T cells from PBMCs cultured without peptide, collected before COVID-19 vaccination. This TCR came from a human donor who received a COVID-19 vaccine.

DNA sequence: TGTGCCAGCTCCCGAGAGACAGGGTTCACAGATACGCAGTATTTT. Its amino acids are CASSRETGFTDTQYF. The chain is encoded by TRBV18 joined to TRBJ2-3, with TRBD1 matching 7 junction bases. CDR1 KGHSH and CDR2 LQKENI are derived from the germline V gene. Inclusive of the bounding cysteine and phenylalanine, the CDR3 is 15 residues long. Solely the CDR3 DNA is kept, with 45 bases framed from the first base. The V end gives up 6 bases and the J end 2 bases, leaving 8 bases in the junction not matched to a gene.